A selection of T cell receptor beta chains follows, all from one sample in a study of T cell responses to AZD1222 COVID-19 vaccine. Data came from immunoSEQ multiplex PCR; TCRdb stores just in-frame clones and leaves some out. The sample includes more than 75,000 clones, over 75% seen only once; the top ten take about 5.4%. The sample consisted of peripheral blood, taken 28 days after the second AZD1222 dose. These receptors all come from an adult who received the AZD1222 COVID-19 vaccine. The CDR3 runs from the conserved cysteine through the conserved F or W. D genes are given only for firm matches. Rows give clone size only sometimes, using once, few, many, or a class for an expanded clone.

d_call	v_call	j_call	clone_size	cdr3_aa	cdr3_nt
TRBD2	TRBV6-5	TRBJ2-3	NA	CASTTRGGTDTQYF	TGTGCCAGCACCACCCGGGGGGGGACAGATACGCAGTATTTT
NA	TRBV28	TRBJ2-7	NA	CASSDPTLAGYEQYF	TGTGCCAGCAGTGACCCGACACTCGCCGGGTACGAGCAGTACTTC
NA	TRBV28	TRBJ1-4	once	CASSFPGTAEKLFF	TGTGCCAGCAGTTTTCCAGGGACGGCTGAAAAACTGTTTTTT
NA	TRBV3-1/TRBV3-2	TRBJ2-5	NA	CASSQEETQYF	TGTGCCAGCAGCCAAGAAGAGACCCAGTACTTC
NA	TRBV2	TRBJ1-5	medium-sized	CASSGKDRNQPQHF	TGTGCCAGCAGTGGAAAAGATCGAAATCAGCCCCAGCATTTT
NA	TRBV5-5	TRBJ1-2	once	CASSLDDGYTF	TGTGCCAGCAGCTTGGACGATGGCTACACCTTC
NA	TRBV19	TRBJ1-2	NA	CASSIELGWGYTF	TGTGCCAGTAGTATAGAACTGGGTTGGGGCTACACCTTC
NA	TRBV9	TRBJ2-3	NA	CASSASLGGPTDTQYF	TGTGCCAGCAGCGCCTCCCTGGGGGGCCCCACAGATACGCAGTATTTT
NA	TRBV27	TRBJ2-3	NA	CASSLNSDTQYF	TGTGCCAGCAGTTTAAACTCAGATACGCAGTATTTT
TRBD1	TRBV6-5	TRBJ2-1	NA	CASSYGTVSYNEQFF	TGTGCCAGCAGTTACGGGACAGTCTCTTACAATGAGCAGTTCTTC
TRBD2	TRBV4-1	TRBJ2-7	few	CASSLGATSGGFHHEQYF	TGCGCCAGCAGCCTGGGGGCAACTAGCGGGGGGTTTCACCACGAGCAGTACTTC
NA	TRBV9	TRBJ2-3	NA	CASSGGRGTDTQYF	TGTGCCAGCAGCGGAGGAAGAGGCACAGATACGCAGTATTTT
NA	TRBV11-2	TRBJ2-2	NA	CASSHMGQGRTGELFF	TGTGCCAGCAGCCACATGGGCCAAGGGCGGACCGGGGAGCTGTTTTTT
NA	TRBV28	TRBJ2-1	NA	CASSPRDPSSGEQFF	TGTGCCAGCAGCCCCCGGGACCCCTCGTCGGGGGAGCAGTTCTTC
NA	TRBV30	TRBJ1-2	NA	CAWSGSRSYGYTF	TGTGCCTGGAGCGGCTCGAGGAGTTATGGCTACACCTTC
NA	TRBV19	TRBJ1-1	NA	CASSHNQEAYYLMNTEAFF	TGTGCCAGTAGTCATAATCAGGAGGCCTATTATTTGATGAACACTGAAGCTTTCTTT
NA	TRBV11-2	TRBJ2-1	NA	CASSLGILNEQFF	TGTGCCAGCAGCTTAGGGATCCTCAATGAGCAGTTCTTC
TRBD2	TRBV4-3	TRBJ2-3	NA	CASSQEGGGVDTQYF	TGCGCCAGCAGCCAAGAGGGCGGGGGTGTAGATACGCAGTATTTT
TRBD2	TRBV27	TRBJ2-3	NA	CASSFRATGTRGLTDTQYF	TGTGCCAGCAGTTTTAGGGCTACCGGGACTAGGGGACTCACAGATACGCAGTATTTT
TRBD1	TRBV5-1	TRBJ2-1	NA	CASSLGTGSNEQFF	TGCGCCAGCAGCTTGGGGACAGGGTCCAATGAGCAGTTCTTC
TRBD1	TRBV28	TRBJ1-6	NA	CASRTGGNGSPLHF	TGTGCCAGCAGAACAGGGGGCAATGGTTCACCCCTCCACTTT
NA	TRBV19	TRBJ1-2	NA	CASSRERGTYGYTF	TGTGCCAGTAGTAGGGAACGGGGCACTTATGGCTACACCTTC
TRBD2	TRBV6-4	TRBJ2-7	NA	CASSERVRSGGGSHYEQYF	TGTGCCAGCAGTGAGAGGGTCCGGTCAGGCGGGGGGTCCCACTACGAGCAGTACTTC
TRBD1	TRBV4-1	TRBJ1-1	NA	CASSQPGQGGTEAFF	TGCGCCAGCAGCCAACCGGGACAGGGGGGCACTGAAGCTTTCTTT
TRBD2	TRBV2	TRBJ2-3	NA	CASSDGLARTDTQYF	TGTGCCAGCAGTGACGGACTAGCGCGGACAGATACGCAGTATTTT
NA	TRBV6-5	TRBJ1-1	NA	CASSSQVSTEAFF	TGTGCCAGCAGTTCCCAAGTGAGCACTGAAGCTTTCTTT
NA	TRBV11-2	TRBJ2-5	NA	CASSLVSSTGSETQYF	TGTGCCAGCAGCTTAGTGTCGTCCACAGGGTCAGAGACCCAGTACTTC
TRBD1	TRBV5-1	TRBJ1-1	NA	CASSEGQGQSTEAFF	TGCGCCAGCAGCGAAGGACAGGGGCAGAGCACTGAAGCTTTCTTT
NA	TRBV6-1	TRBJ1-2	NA	CASSENRVYGYTF	TGTGCCAGCAGTGAAAACAGGGTATATGGCTACACCTTC
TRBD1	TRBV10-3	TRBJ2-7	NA	CAISPPDRAYEQYF	TGTGCCATCAGTCCCCCGGACAGGGCCTACGAGCAGTACTTC
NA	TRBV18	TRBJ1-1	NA	CASSVNKNTEAFF	TGTGCCAGCTCCGTCAACAAGAACACTGAAGCTTTCTTT
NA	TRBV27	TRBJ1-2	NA	CASSFTGNYGYTF	TGTGCCAGCAGTTTTACAGGAAACTATGGCTACACCTTC
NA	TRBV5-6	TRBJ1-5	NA	CASSLVSAGHQPQHF	TGTGCCAGCAGCTTGGTTTCGGCAGGGCATCAGCCCCAGCATTTT
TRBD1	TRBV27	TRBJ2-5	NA	CASRLQGAKETQYF	TGTGCCAGCAGACTGCAGGGGGCTAAGGAGACCCAGTACTTC
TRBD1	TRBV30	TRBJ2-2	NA	CAWWDRGSRELFF	TGTGCCTGGTGGGACAGGGGGTCGAGGGAGCTGTTTTTT
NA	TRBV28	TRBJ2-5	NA	CASTHPDEGTGLPTETQYF	TGTGCCAGCACCCATCCGGATGAGGGGACGGGTCTCCCGACAGAGACCCAGTACTTC
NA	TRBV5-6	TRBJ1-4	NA	CASSLGVATNEKLFF	TGTGCCAGCAGTTTGGGAGTTGCAACTAATGAAAAACTGTTTTTT
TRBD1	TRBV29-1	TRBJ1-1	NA	CSVRQGLNTEAFF	TGCAGCGTTCGACAGGGACTAAACACTGAAGCTTTCTTT
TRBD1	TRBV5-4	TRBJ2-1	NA	CASRPDRGGSNEQFF	TGTGCCAGCAGGCCGGACAGGGGGGGATCCAATGAGCAGTTCTTC
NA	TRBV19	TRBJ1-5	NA	CASTKSEGPSNQPQHF	TGTGCCAGTACCAAATCTGAGGGTCCCAGCAATCAGCCCCAGCATTTT
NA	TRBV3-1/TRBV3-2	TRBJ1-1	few	CASSQDGEGTSNTEAFF	TGTGCCAGCAGCCAAGACGGAGAAGGGACATCGAACACTGAAGCTTTCTTT
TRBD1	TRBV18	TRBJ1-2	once	CASSAGQGHRGYTF	TGTGCCAGCTCAGCGGGACAGGGTCATAGGGGCTACACCTTC
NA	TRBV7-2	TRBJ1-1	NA	CASSEGGHNTEAFF	TGTGCCAGCAGCGAGGGGGGACATAACACTGAAGCTTTCTTT
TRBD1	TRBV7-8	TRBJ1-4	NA	CASSLEGQSINEKLFF	TGTGCCAGCAGCCTAGAGGGACAGTCGATTAATGAAAAACTGTTTTTT
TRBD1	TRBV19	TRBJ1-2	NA	CASRGTVLLYGYTF	TGTGCCAGTAGGGGGACAGTACTCCTCTATGGCTACACCTTC
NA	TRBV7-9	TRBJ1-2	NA	CASRWDNYGYTF	TGTGCCAGCAGATGGGACAACTATGGCTACACCTTC
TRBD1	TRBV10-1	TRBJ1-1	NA	CASSGIAGTVGQRDTEAFF	TGCGCCAGCAGCGGGATTGCGGGGACAGTAGGACAACGGGACACTGAAGCTTTCTTT
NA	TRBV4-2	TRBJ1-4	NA	CASSQGDGGDEKLFF	TGTGCCAGCAGCCAAGGGGACGGGGGGGATGAAAAACTGTTTTTT
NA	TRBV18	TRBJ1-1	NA	CASSPVIGAGVVNTEAFF	TGTGCCAGCTCACCGGTGATCGGGGCCGGCGTCGTGAACACTGAAGCTTTCTTT
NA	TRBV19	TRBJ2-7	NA	CASSIGRVSYEQYF	TGTGCCAGTAGTATCGGCAGGGTTTCCTACGAGCAGTACTTC
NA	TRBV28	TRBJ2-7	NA	CASSYLPRQLRGQYF	TGTGCCAGCAGTTACCTGCCACGACAGCTACGGGGGCAGTACTTC
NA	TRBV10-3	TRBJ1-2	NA	CAISESSGANYGYTF	TGTGCCATCAGTGAGTCTTCAGGAGCTAACTATGGCTACACCTTC
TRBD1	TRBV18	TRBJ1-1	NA	CASSQGQGATEAFF	TGTGCCAGCTCACAGGGACAGGGGGCGACTGAAGCTTTCTTT
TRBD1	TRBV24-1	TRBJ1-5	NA	CATSDTDRFNQPQHF	TGTGCCACCAGTGACACGGACAGGTTTAATCAGCCCCAGCATTTT
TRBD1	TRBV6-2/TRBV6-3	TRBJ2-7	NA	CASSYVDRDEQYF	TGTGCCAGCAGTTACGTGGACAGGGACGAGCAGTACTTC
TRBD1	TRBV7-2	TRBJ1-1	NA	CASSSSDRAEAFF	TGTGCCAGCAGCTCATCGGACAGGGCTGAAGCTTTCTTT
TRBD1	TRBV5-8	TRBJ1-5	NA	CASSIRDSRYQPQHF	TGTGCCAGCAGTATCCGGGACAGCAGATATCAGCCCCAGCATTTT
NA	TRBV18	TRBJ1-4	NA	CASSPWGANEKLFF	TGTGCCAGCTCACCTTGGGGAGCTAATGAAAAACTGTTTTTT
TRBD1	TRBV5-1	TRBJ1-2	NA	CASSLAGQGGYGYTF	TGCGCCAGCAGCTTGGCGGGACAGGGTGGCTATGGCTACACCTTC